The sequence of this TCR beta chain was determined in a study of shared clonotypes between healthy human individuals. The DNA input per sorted-subset replicate PCR was about 220 ng, corresponding to around 30,000 T cell genomes. TCRdb's table, derived via immunoSEQ multiplex PCR, lists solely in-frame clones and lacks some. The data contain millions of clones, about 92% of them singletons. This clone has just a few counts. The antigen remains undetermined. Overall study results and limits: Even with large depth, rarefaction showed that sorted-subset sequencing was incomplete.

The CDR3 sequence is 11 residues long. Trimming cost V 4 bases and J 7 bases, with 10 bases left between them. The V gene's germline CDR1 is GTSNPN and CDR2 SVGIG (reference sequence). The chain uses TRBV30 and TRBJ1-1; the D is unclear. The material sequenced was naive CD4+ T cells sorted from blood. Stated subset: CD45RA+ positively selected. The sequence was collected from a man younger than 30 in good health. The CDR3 coding sequence is TGTGCCTGGAACGGGAATTTTGAAGCTTTCTTT. Translation gives CAWNGNFEAFF.